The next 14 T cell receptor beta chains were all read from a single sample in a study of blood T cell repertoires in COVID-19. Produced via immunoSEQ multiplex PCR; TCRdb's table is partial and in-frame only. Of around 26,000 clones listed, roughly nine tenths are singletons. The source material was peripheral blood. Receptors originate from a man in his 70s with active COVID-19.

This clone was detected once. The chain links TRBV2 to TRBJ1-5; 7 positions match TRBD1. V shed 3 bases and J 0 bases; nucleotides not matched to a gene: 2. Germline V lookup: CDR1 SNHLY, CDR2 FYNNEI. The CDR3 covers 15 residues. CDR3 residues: CASSDPGGSNQPQHF. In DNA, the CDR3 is TGTGCCAGCAGTGATCCAGGGGGTAGCAATCAGCCCCAGCATTTT.

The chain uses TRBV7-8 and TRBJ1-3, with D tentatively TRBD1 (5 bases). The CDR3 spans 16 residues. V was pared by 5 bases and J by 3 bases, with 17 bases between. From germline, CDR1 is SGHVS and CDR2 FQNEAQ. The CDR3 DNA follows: TGTGCCAGCAGCCCGTACGGGGGATCTGATGGAAACACCATATATTTT. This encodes CASSPYGGSDGNTIYF.

The CDR3 nucleotides are TGTGCCAGCAGCCCCTCCGGGACAGGGGACGAGCAGTACTTC. It codes for CASSPSGTGDEQYF. The chain has TRBV9 and TRBJ2-7, with TRBD1 identical over 10 bases. J gave up 5 bases and V 4 bases, and 6 bases lay outside the gene matches. CDR3 length: 14 residues. Germline CDR1 is SGDLS and CDR2 is YYNGEE.

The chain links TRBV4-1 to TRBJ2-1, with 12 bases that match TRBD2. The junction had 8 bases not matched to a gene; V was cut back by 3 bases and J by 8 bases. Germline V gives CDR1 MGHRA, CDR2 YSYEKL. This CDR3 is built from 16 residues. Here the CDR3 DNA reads TGCGCCAGCAGCCAGACCCTAGCGGGGGGGCCCGATGAGCAGTTCTTC. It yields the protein CASSQTLAGGPDEQFF.

The CDR3 spells CASSLSGTSGGGDTQYF. CDR3 DNA: TGTGCCAGCAGTTTATCGGGGACTAGCGGGGGAGGGGATACGCAGTATTTT. This chain joins TRBV27 and TRBJ2-3; 14 bases fit TRBD2. J gave up 6 bases and V 0 bases, and 5 bases lay outside the gene matches. CDR1 is MNHEY, CDR2 SMNVEV, per germline (reference sequence). CDR3 length equals 17 residues.

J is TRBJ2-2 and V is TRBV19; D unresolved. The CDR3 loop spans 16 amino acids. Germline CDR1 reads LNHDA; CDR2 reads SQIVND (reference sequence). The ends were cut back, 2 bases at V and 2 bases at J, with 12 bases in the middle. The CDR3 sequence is CASSITVVLNTGELFF. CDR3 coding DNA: TGTGCCAGTAGTATAACGGTGGTACTCAACACCGGGGAGCTGTTTTTT.

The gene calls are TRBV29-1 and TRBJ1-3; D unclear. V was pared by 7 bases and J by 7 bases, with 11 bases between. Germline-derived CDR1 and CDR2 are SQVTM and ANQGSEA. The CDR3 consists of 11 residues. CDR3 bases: TGCAGCGCGTCACGGGATAACACCATATATTTT. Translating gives CSASRDNTIYF.

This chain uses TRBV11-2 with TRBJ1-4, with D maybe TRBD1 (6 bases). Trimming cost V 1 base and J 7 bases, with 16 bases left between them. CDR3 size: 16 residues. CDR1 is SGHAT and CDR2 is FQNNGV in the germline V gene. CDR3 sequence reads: CASSLGWGGHGEKLFF. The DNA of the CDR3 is TGTGCCAGCAGCTTAGGATGGGGGGGGCATGGTGAAAAACTGTTTTTT.

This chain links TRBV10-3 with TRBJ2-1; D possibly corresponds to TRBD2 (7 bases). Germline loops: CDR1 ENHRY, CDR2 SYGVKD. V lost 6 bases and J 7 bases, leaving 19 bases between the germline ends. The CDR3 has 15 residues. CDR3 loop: CAISYPGGAGNEQFF. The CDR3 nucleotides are TGTGCCATCAGCTACCCGGGGGGCGCGGGGAATGAGCAGTTCTTC.

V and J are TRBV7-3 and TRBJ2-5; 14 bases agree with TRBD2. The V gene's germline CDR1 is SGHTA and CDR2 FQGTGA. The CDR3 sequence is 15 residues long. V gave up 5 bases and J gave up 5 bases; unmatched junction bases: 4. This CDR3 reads CASSRTSGGHETQYF. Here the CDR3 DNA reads TGTGCCAGCAGCCGGACTAGCGGGGGGCACGAGACCCAGTACTTC.

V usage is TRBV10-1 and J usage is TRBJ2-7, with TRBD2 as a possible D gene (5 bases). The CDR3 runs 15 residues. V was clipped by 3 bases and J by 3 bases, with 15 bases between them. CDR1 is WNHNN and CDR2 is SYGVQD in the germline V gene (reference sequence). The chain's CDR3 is CASSETRAEYYEQYF. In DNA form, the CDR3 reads TGCGCCAGCAGTGAAACGAGGGCGGAGTACTACGAGCAGTACTTC.

CDR3 residues: CASSFERGTYNEQFF. CDR3 in DNA: TGTGCCAGCAGCTTCGAGCGGGGGACCTACAATGAGCAGTTCTTC. The V gene is TRBV7-2, the J gene TRBJ2-1; 8 positions agree with TRBD2. CDR1 and CDR2 from the germline V gene are SGHTA and FQGNSA. The CDR3 has 15 amino acids. Unmatched junction bases numbered 3, after V lost 3 bases and J lost 2 bases.

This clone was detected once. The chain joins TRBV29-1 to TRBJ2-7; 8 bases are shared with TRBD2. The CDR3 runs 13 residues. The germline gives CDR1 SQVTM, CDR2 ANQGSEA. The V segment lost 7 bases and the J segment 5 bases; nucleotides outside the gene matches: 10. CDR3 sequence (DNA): TGCAGCGCTGCCGGGACTAGTATCCACGAGCAGTACTTC. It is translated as CSAAGTSIHEQYF.

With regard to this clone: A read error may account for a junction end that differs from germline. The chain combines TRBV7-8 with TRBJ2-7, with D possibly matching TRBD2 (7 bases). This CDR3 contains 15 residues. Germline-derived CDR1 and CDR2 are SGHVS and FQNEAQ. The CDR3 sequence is CASREGGPRSYGQYF. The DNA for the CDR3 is TGTGCCAGCAGAGAGGGGGGGCCCCGCTCCTACGGGCAGTACTTC.